This T cell receptor (beta chain) was found in a study of blood T cell repertoires in COVID-19 (dated by TCRdb to between 2020 and 2021). About the full investigation: Samples covering the acute and convalescent phases of COVID-19 were provided by collaborators in the United States, Italy and Spain. The prospective study material was composed of cDNA or gDNA derived from T cells, B-cell-depleted T cells, or PBMCs. Subjects who had been exposed to COVID-19, were actively infected with it, or had recovered from it provided the deeply sampled blood TCRbeta repertoires that made up the dataset. The repertoires were released in a freely available public database meant as a resource for research on the immune response to SARS-CoV-2. Samples came from the ongoing ImmuneRACE study (first 160 participants) plus 1,254 subjects from 6 global collaborators. The sample metadata nearly always contained a de-identified subject ID, COVID-19 status, age in years and sex. HLA class I and class II types, where available, came from metadata supplied by the sample provider rather than from assay-based typing.

V ends up 6 bases short and J 6 bases short, with an unmatched junction base count of 5. Based on the germline V gene, the CDR1 and CDR2 sequences are MNHEY and SVGAGI. Inclusive of the bounding cysteine and phenylalanine, the CDR3 is 14 residues long. Only the CDR3 DNA is retained, 42 bases long and in frame from the first base. TCRbeta CDR3 regions were amplified from genomic DNA by means of the immunoSEQ Assay, a bias-controlled multiplex PCR. The authors processed their data as follows. The number of nucleated cells in each sample was estimated by amplification of reference gene primers within the assay. Sequence reads were collapsed and filtered to measure the absolute abundance of every unique TCRbeta CDR3 rearrangement. Productive Simpson clonality was computed per sample as the square root of Simpson's diversity index over productive rearrangements. As stored in TCRdb, this immuneACCESS dataset retains in-frame rearrangements with V and J assigned. A fraction of the clones does not appear; measured against another copy, unresolved V genes explain less than half of the discrepancy, and the remainder lacks a known reason. The DNA gave D and trimming, while V, J and clone size come from that table. Recorded for this sample are around 130,000 clones; about four fifths of them occurred a single time. 9.5% to 10% of the sample belongs to the ten largest clones.

The collaborating institutions used their own protocols to collect whole blood in K2EDTA tubes. For TCRbeta analysis, collaborators shipped samples in one of three forms: frozen whole blood, isolated PBMCs, or DNA extracted from either of those sample types. This clone appeared a few times. It has no known antigen specificity. No much larger clone is present one base from it, and per-base qualities are unavailable. Study-wide conclusions, independent of this receptor: How much clinical and demographic metadata was included differed by source and by participant, and the metadata was provided uncurated.

The source is a man aged 35 to 55 with active or convalescent COVID-19. The rearrangement joined TRBV6-5 to TRBJ1-5, with 10 bases in between that match TRBD1. Sequencing was carried out using peripheral blood. The bases are TGTGCCAGCAGCTCTGGACAGGGGGTTCAGCCCCAGCATTTT. Translated, it gives CASSSGQGVQPQHF.